One and the same sample provided the 11 T cell receptor beta chains below, sequenced in a study of control samples from healthy donors and cancer patients. Sequencing was performed with immunoSEQ multiplex PCR; in TCRdb, only in-frame clones are kept and a portion is missing. This sample has 77,000 or so clones; 90% to 95% occur once, and the top ten carry around a sixth. The sample was blood. Receptors were obtained from a man aged 25-45 years in good health.

This chain uses TRBV4-1 with TRBJ2-3; 8 bases fit TRBD2. The CDR3 is 17 residues long. J was trimmed by 0 bases and V by 0 bases; bases with no gene match: 5. Germline V gene lookup returns CDR1 MGHRA and CDR2 YSYEKL. Written as DNA, the CDR3 is TGCGCCAGCAGCCAAGAGGGAGCGGGGGCAAGCACAGATACGCAGTATTTT. It yields the protein CASSQEGAGASTDTQYF.

The genes are TRBV19 and TRBJ2-3; TRBD2 matches at 8 bases. The CDR3 has 16 amino acids. J lost 6 bases, V lost 2 bases, and 10 bases had no gene match. CDR1 and CDR2 (germline): LNHDA, SQIVND (reference sequence). The CDR3 bases are TGTGCCAGTAGTATACGGATCCGGGGGGGCTTCGATACGCAGTATTTT. Translation: CASSIRIRGGFDTQYF.

This clone was counted once. The chain has TRBV5-5 and TRBJ1-6; weak D call: TRBD1 (5 bases). The V end lost 2 bases, the J end lost 0 bases, and 15 bases lay between the germline ends. CDR1 SGHKS and CDR2 YYEKEE come from the germline V gene (reference sequence). This CDR3 has 18 residues. The chain's CDR3 is CASSFMTAPSSYNSPLHF. The CDR3 bases are TGTGCCAGCAGCTTTATGACAGCCCCAAGCTCCTATAATTCACCCCTCCACTTT.

The V call is TRBV7-2, the J call TRBJ2-7; D is unclear. This CDR3 has 11 amino acids. Germline CDR1 is SGHTA and CDR2 is FQGNSA. The germline V and J ends were trimmed by 4 bases and 3 bases, with 4 bases remaining between them. This CDR3 is CASSSYYEQYF. The DNA for the CDR3 is TGTGCCAGCAGCTCATACTACGAGCAGTACTTC.

The chain recombines TRBV27 with TRBJ1-2; TRBD1 matches at 7 bases. The germline gives CDR1 MNHEY, CDR2 SMNVEV (reference sequence). V dropped 8 bases and J dropped 1; count of bases not matched to a gene: 10. The CDR3 has 15 amino acids. The CDR3 region is CASRDRVYGNYGYTF. CDR3 bases: TGTGCCAGCCGCGACAGGGTCTATGGTAACTATGGCTACACCTTC.

This chain uses TRBV9 with TRBJ2-7, with a weak D call TRBD2 (6 bases). V gave up 0 bases and J gave up 3 bases, with 13 bases separating them. Per germline, CDR1 SGDLS and CDR2 YYNGEE. This CDR3 comprises 15 residues. For the CDR3, the DNA is TGTGCCAGCAGCGTAGAAGAGGGGAGGAACTACGAGCAGTACTTC. Residues: CASSVEEGRNYEQYF.

The chain links TRBV7-9 to TRBJ2-1, with 10 positions matching TRBD1. CDR1 and CDR2 from the germline V gene are SEHNR and FQNEAQ (reference sequence). CDR3 length equals 16 residues. The trim removed 3 bases at V and 7 bases at J, leaving 9 bases unmatched. CDR3 residues: CASSFTGTGVGNEQFF. The CDR3 DNA reads TGTGCCAGCAGCTTCACCGGGACAGGGGTGGGGAATGAGCAGTTCTTC.

The J gene is TRBJ2-7, the V gene TRBV7-9; possibly TRBD1 or TRBD2 for D (5 bases each). This CDR3 comprises 15 residues. CDR1 SEHNR and CDR2 FQNEAQ come from the germline V gene (reference sequence). V lost 5 bases and J 3 bases, leaving 17 bases between the germline ends. The CDR3 protein is CASSARVGAVYEQYF. The CDR3 DNA follows: TGTGCCAGCAGCGCCAGGGTCGGGGCTGTCTACGAGCAGTACTTC.

The sample holds one count of this clone. The CDR3 loop reads CASSGVMDSMNTEAFF. The CDR3 DNA sequence: TGTGCCAGCAGTGGGGTGATGGACAGCATGAACACTGAAGCTTTCTTT. V usage is TRBV2 and J usage is TRBJ1-1; D possibly corresponds to TRBD1 (6 bases). The CDR3 length is 16 residues. From germline, CDR1 is SNHLY and CDR2 FYNNEI. Trimming removed 4 bases at V and 0 bases at J, with 15 bases between.

The genes are TRBV7-9 and TRBJ1-1; TRBD1 matches 7 bases. The CDR3 is made up of 12 amino acids. V was pared by 5 bases and J by 6 bases, with 3 bases of the junction left unmatched. Germline-derived CDR1 and CDR2 are SEHNR and FQNEAQ (reference sequence). In DNA form, the CDR3 reads TGTGCCAGCAGCGGAGGGGGCCCTGAAGCTTTCTTT. Its protein product is CASSGGGPEAFF.

The chain has TRBV30 and TRBJ1-5; D is unclear. The V end was cut by 4 bases, the J end by 0 bases, with 13 bases between. There are 15 residues in the CDR3. Germline V gene lookup returns CDR1 GTSNPN and CDR2 SVGIG (reference sequence). As DNA, the CDR3 is TGTGCCTGGACCCCCAACGTCCGTAGCAATCAGCCCCAGCATTTT. Translation gives CAWTPNVRSNQPQHF.